The next 8 T cell receptor beta chains were all read from a single sample in a study of Tregs in tolerant kidney transplant recipients (dated by TCRdb to the late 2010s). Libraries were prepared through the immunoSEQ multiplex PCR assay. Here the immuneACCESS table is served through TCRdb, limited to in-frame sequences with V and J called. Missing clones are a known gap in these copies; in checked studies unresolved V genes cover under half, and the rest lacks a known reason. This sample comprises 240,000 or so clones, about 86% of them detected only once. The top ten hold about 0.64% of the sample. Sequences were obtained from CD4+ T cells from blood. The receptors shown here come from a human donor in good health.

This chain links TRBV7-9 with TRBJ1-1; no firm D call. The germline V and J ends were trimmed by 5 bases and 0 bases, with 10 bases remaining between them. From germline, CDR1 is SEHNR and CDR2 FQNEAQ (reference sequence). This CDR3 has 14 residues. CDR3 sequence reads: CASSNQQMNTEAFF. CDR3 DNA sequence: TGTGCCAGCAGCAACCAGCAGATGAACACTGAAGCTTTCTTT.

CDR3 nucleotides: TGTGCCAGCAGCTTTAGACTAGCGGGAGACAATGAGCAGTTCTTC. Translation: CASSFRLAGDNEQFF. The genes are TRBV11-3 and TRBJ2-1; TRBD2 matches at 12 bases. The germline gives CDR1 SGHNT, CDR2 YENEEA. The junction had 2 bases not matched to a gene; V was cut back by 3 bases and J by 5 bases. The CDR3 loop spans 15 amino acids.

As to this clone: The same CDR3 also results from other DNA sequences found in this sample. The chain has TRBV2 and TRBJ1-6; 8 bases match TRBD1. This CDR3 is built from 14 residues. Trimming cost V 4 bases and J 7 bases; bases outside gene matches: 3. The germline V gene encodes CDR1 SNHLY and CDR2 FYNNEI. CDR3 sequence (DNA): TGTGCCAGCAGTGGCCGACAGGGGAATTCACCCCTCCACTTT. Residues: CASSGRQGNSPLHF.

The V gene is TRBV9, the J gene TRBJ2-6; D is uncertain. The V gene lost 3 bases and the J gene lost 4 bases, with 14 bases spanning the gap. CDR3 size: 16 residues. CDR1 is SGDLS and CDR2 is YYNGEE in the germline V gene. The CDR3, as DNA: TGTGCCAGCAGCGCCCAACCCCGTTCCGGGGCCAACGTCCTGACTTTC. It codes for CASSAQPRSGANVLTF.

The chain joins TRBV9 to TRBJ2-3; 8 positions match TRBD2. After removal of 0 bases from V and 5 bases from J, the junction contained 5 bases not matched to a gene. The CDR3 runs to 15 residues. Germline V gene sequence: CDR1 SGDLS, CDR2 YYNGEE. The CDR3 DNA reads as TGTGCCAGCAGCGTAGCGGGAGGGCCGGGAGATACGCAGTATTTT. This translates into CASSVAGGPGDTQYF.

The chain combines TRBV23-1 with TRBJ2-7; 9 nucleotides line up with TRBD1. TRBV23-1 is designated an ORF whose function remains uncertain. After removal of 6 bases from V and 6 bases from J, the junction contained 6 bases not matched to a gene. The CDR3 is 13 amino acids. The CDR3 spells CASSQGQGTEQYF. CDR3 DNA: TGCGCCAGCAGCCAGGGACAGGGAACCGAGCAGTACTTC.

The rearrangement uses TRBV9 and TRBJ2-3; unclear D gene. This CDR3 has 15 residues. Trimming cost V 0 bases and J 2 bases, with 10 bases left between them. The germline gives CDR1 SGDLS, CDR2 YYNGEE. The CDR3 DNA sequence: TGTGCCAGCAGCGTAGCTCCTGCCCTCACAGATACGCAGTATTTT. This sequence encodes CASSVAPALTDTQYF.

The chain has TRBV12-2 and TRBJ2-5; TRBD2 was called by the table and not checked on the DNA. TRBV12-2 is given as a pseudogene. The CDR3 runs 14 residues. The chain's CDR3 is CASRLCLLQETQYF. Written as DNA, the CDR3 is TGTGCAAGTCGCTTGTGTCTACTCCAAGAGACCCAGTACTTC.